This record looks at one T cell receptor (beta chain) sequence and its context. Antigen: not known. This specimen belongs to a study of cytomegalovirus exposure and HLA in healthy donors. From germline, CDR1 is ENHRY and CDR2 SYGVKD. V was clipped by 11 bases and J by 0 bases, with 23 bases between them. The CDR3 is made up of 18 amino acids. The primer mix had 60 Vbeta and 13 Jbeta primers. TCRdb's table, derived via immunoSEQ multiplex PCR, lists solely in-frame clones and lacks some. This table holds around 170,000 clones, roughly 79% found once. The study's findings and limits: In a later analysis, HLA-associated beta chains showed higher expansion and lower generation probabilities than comparable chains.

The chain carries TRBV10-3 and TRBJ2-6, with a possible D match to TRBD1 (6 bases). The material sequenced was PBMCs. This receptor was obtained from a woman aged 50 to 60 in good health and CMV-seropositive. CDR3 region: CAAETGSASLSGANVLTF. CDR3 nucleotide sequence: TGTGCCGCCGAGACAGGCTCCGCGTCTCTCTCTGGGGCCAACGTCCTGACTTTC.